This is a list of T cell receptor beta chains from one sample in a study of blood T cells in healthy people across ages. TCRdb reprocessed the 5' RACE reads via MiXCR and lists one record per CDR3 protein. The top ten clones hold 9.4% of a sample with some 760,000 distinct CDR3 sequences, roughly 25% of them seen once. The sample was also reused in another study, on T cells of mothers and their children.

The sample comprised blood. These receptors all come from a boy younger than 18 in good health. The CDR3 runs from the conserved cysteine through the conserved F or W. D genes are given only for firm matches. Only part of the rows carry a size: once, few, many, or a class if the clone is expanded.

D gene: TRBD2; clone size: NA; J gene: TRBJ2-7; V gene: TRBV18; CDR3 protein: CASSPLSLLAGTSEQYF; CDR3 DNA: TGTGCCAGCTCACCACTAAGCTTACTAGCGGGGACGTCCGAGCAGTACTTC
D gene: TRBD2; clone size: few; J gene: TRBJ2-7; V gene: TRBV28; CDR3 protein: CASSDPGLAGEEQYF; CDR3 DNA: TGTGCCAGCAGTGACCCGGGACTAGCGGGAGAGGAGCAGTACTTC
D gene: NA; clone size: few; J gene: TRBJ1-3; V gene: TRBV7-8; CDR3 protein: CASSFFTGTGNTIYF; CDR3 DNA: TGTGCCAGCAGCTTTTTTACAGGGACTGGAAACACCATATATTTT
D gene: NA; clone size: few; J gene: TRBJ2-1; V gene: TRBV24-1; CDR3 protein: CATSEQGPVDEQFF; CDR3 DNA: TGTGCCACCAGTGAGCAGGGCCCGGTGGATGAGCAGTTCTTC
D gene: NA; clone size: NA; J gene: TRBJ2-2; V gene: TRBV15; CDR3 protein: CATRGYTGELFF; CDR3 DNA: TGTGCCACCAGGGGTTATACCGGGGAGCTGTTTTTT
D gene: NA; clone size: NA; J gene: TRBJ1-1; V gene: TRBV11-2; CDR3 protein: CASSEIGGDEAFF; CDR3 DNA: TGTGCCAGCAGCGAGATAGGCGGTGATGAAGCTTTCTTT
D gene: NA; clone size: few; J gene: TRBJ2-5; V gene: TRBV4-1; CDR3 protein: CASSQEGRAQETQYF; CDR3 DNA: TGCGCCAGCAGCCAAGAAGGCAGGGCCCAAGAGACCCAGTACTTC
D gene: NA; clone size: many; J gene: TRBJ2-5; V gene: TRBV10-3; CDR3 protein: CAIRGGGETQYF; CDR3 DNA: TGTGCCATCAGAGGAGGAGGGGAGACCCAGTACTTC
D gene: TRBD1; clone size: NA; J gene: TRBJ2-7; V gene: TRBV27; CDR3 protein: CASSETGFGQGEQYF; CDR3 DNA: TGTGCCAGCAGTGAGACGGGTTTTGGACAGGGGGAGCAGTACTTC
D gene: NA; clone size: NA; J gene: TRBJ1-1; V gene: TRBV12-3/TRBV12-4; CDR3 protein: CASSLVLMNTEAFF; CDR3 DNA: TGTGCCAGCAGTTTAGTACTGATGAACACTGAAGCTTTCTTT
D gene: TRBD2; clone size: NA; J gene: TRBJ2-5; V gene: TRBV29-1; CDR3 protein: CSVKLAGVETQYF; CDR3 DNA: TGCAGCGTTAAGCTAGCGGGAGTGGAGACCCAGTACTTC
D gene: NA; clone size: NA; J gene: TRBJ2-2; V gene: TRBV18; CDR3 protein: CASSPRSSAGELFF; CDR3 DNA: TGTGCCAGCTCACCGAGGTCTTCGGCCGGGGAGCTGTTTTTT
D gene: TRBD2; clone size: NA; J gene: TRBJ2-7; V gene: TRBV29-1; CDR3 protein: CSVGLAGAWEQYF; CDR3 DNA: TGCAGCGTTGGGCTAGCGGGAGCGTGGGAGCAGTACTTC
D gene: NA; clone size: many; J gene: TRBJ2-1; V gene: TRBV5-1; CDR3 protein: CASSFGGGNEQFF; CDR3 DNA: TGCGCCAGCAGCTTCGGGGGAGGCAATGAGCAGTTCTTC
D gene: NA; clone size: few; J gene: TRBJ1-1; V gene: TRBV7-9; CDR3 protein: CASSLARAVLNTEAFF; CDR3 DNA: TGTGCCAGCAGCTTAGCGAGGGCAGTCTTGAACACTGAAGCTTTCTTT
D gene: NA; clone size: few; J gene: TRBJ1-4; V gene: TRBV3-1; CDR3 protein: CASSQVYYNFNEKLFF; CDR3 DNA: TGTGCCAGCAGCCAAGTTTATTACAACTTTAATGAAAAACTGTTTTTT
D gene: TRBD2; clone size: few; J gene: TRBJ2-7; V gene: TRBV3-1; CDR3 protein: CASLAGIRSYEQYF; CDR3 DNA: TGTGCCAGTTTAGCGGGAATTCGGTCCTACGAGCAGTACTTC
D gene: TRBD1; clone size: NA; J gene: TRBJ2-7; V gene: TRBV29-1; CDR3 protein: CSATGRQGVYEQYF; CDR3 DNA: TGCAGCGCCACGGGAAGGCAGGGGGTCTACGAGCAGTACTTC
D gene: NA; clone size: NA; J gene: TRBJ1-5; V gene: TRBV2; CDR3 protein: CASSQGRAQHF; CDR3 DNA: TGTGCCAGCAGCCAGGGGAGGGCCCAGCATTTT
D gene: TRBD2; clone size: many; J gene: TRBJ2-3; V gene: TRBV6-1; CDR3 protein: CASSELAGGPDTQYF; CDR3 DNA: TGTGCCAGCAGTGAACTAGCGGGGGGGCCAGATACGCAGTATTTT
D gene: NA; clone size: few; J gene: TRBJ2-4; V gene: TRBV29-1; CDR3 protein: CSAEGPDYNIQYF; CDR3 DNA: TGCAGCGCCGAGGGGCCTGATTATAACATTCAGTACTTC
D gene: TRBD2; clone size: NA; J gene: TRBJ2-5; V gene: TRBV7-7; CDR3 protein: CASSFGAGGQETQYF; CDR3 DNA: TGTGCTAGCAGCTTCGGAGCGGGGGGCCAAGAGACCCAGTACTTC
D gene: NA; clone size: NA; J gene: TRBJ2-5; V gene: TRBV5-1; CDR3 protein: CASSLETRRVAQYF; CDR3 DNA: TGCGCCAGCAGCCTTGAGACTAGAAGAGTGGCCCAGTACTTC